Sequencing of this T cell receptor (beta chain) was carried out in a study of control samples from healthy donors and cancer patients. Germline V gene lookup returns CDR1 SGHNT and CDR2 YENEEA. The CDR3 length is 15 residues. Trimming removed 5 bases from V and 2 bases from J; junction bases left unmatched: 3. Libraries were prepared by immunoSEQ multiplex PCR; TCRdb keeps only in-frame clonotypes and omits some of them. The sample lists tens of thousands of clones, 85% to 90% occurring once. Specimen: blood. The chain is built from TRBV11-3 and TRBJ2-3; 11 nucleotides line up with TRBD2. The clonotype originates from a man aged 45-60 years in good health. This chain's CDR3 is CASSRLAGTTDTQYF. CDR3 sequence (DNA): TGTGCCAGCAGCAGACTAGCGGGGACCACAGATACGCAGTATTTT.